This passage covers 10 T cell receptor beta chains from one sample sequenced in a study of blood T cell repertoires in COVID-19. Repertoires were generated with immunoSEQ multiplex PCR, while TCRdb's copy carries only in-frame clones and drops some. The repertoire holds under 80,000 clones, about 80% seen once, with roughly 6% in the top ten. The sample comprised peripheral blood. Source of these receptors: an older woman with acute or convalescent COVID-19.

V usage is TRBV12-3 or TRBV12-4 and J usage is TRBJ2-3; D is uncertain. This CDR3 is 12 amino acids long. Between the trimmed V and J ends, which lost 4 bases and 6 bases, there was a span of 8 bases. The CDR3 protein is CASSYTGDTQYF. The CDR3 coding sequence is TGTGCCAGCAGTTACACCGGGGATACGCAGTATTTT.

This chain connects TRBV2 to TRBJ1-1; 7 bases map to TRBD1. V gave up 5 bases and J gave up 1 base; unmatched junction bases: 7. Looked up from germline, CDR1 is SNHLY and CDR2 is FYNNEI. This CDR3 comprises 15 residues. The DNA of the CDR3 is TGTGCCAGCAGTCCACGGACAGGACCGAACACTGAAGCTTTCTTT. Protein: CASSPRTGPNTEAFF. Full variable domain (rest looked up from reference TRBV2 and TRBJ1-1): EPEVTQTPSHQVTQMGQEVILRCVPISNHLYFYWYRQILGQKVEFLVSFYNNEISEKSEIFDDQFSVERPDGSNFTLKIRSTKLEDSAMYFCASSPRTGPNTEAFFGQGTRLTVV.

The chain is built from TRBV25-1 and TRBJ1-2; 8 nucleotides line up with TRBD1. CDR1 and CDR2 from the germline V gene are MGHDK and SYGVNS. The junction had 10 bases not matched to a gene; V was cut back by 7 bases and J by 6 bases. This CDR3 region has 14 residues. The CDR3: CASKGQGRANGYTF. The CDR3 DNA reads as TGTGCCAGCAAAGGACAGGGAAGAGCTAATGGCTACACCTTC.

This chain connects TRBV6-1 to TRBJ1-5; 7 nucleotides align to TRBD1. V lost 6 bases, J lost 8 bases, and 10 bases stayed unmatched. Germline CDR1 and CDR2: MNHNS and SASEGT. This CDR3 region has 14 residues. The CDR3 reads CASRSTGLREPQHF. In nucleotides, the CDR3 is TGTGCCAGCAGGTCGACAGGGCTGCGAGAGCCCCAGCATTTT.

Only one count was recorded for this clone. The chain uses TRBV10-2 and TRBJ1-1; D is perhaps TRBD1 (5 bases). V lost 2 bases, J lost 4 bases, and 11 bases lay in between. This CDR3 has 14 residues. Germline V CDR1 and CDR2: WSHSY, SAAADI. The CDR3 here is CASSELTAGTEAFF. The CDR3 coding sequence is TGCGCCAGCAGTGAGCTGACAGCGGGCACTGAAGCTTTCTTT.

In its sample, this clone was seen a few times. This chain links TRBV11-2 with TRBJ2-3; 16 nucleotides match TRBD2. The CDR3 runs to 16 residues. V lost 5 bases, J lost 4 bases, and 3 bases stayed unmatched. Per germline, CDR1 SGHAT and CDR2 FQNNGV. This CDR3 is CASSLGTSGGADTQYF. The CDR3 nucleotides read TGTGCCAGCAGCCTAGGGACTAGCGGGGGGGCAGATACGCAGTATTTT.

The chain couples TRBV9 to TRBJ1-3; TRBD1 matches at 9 bases. Germline V CDR1 and CDR2: SGDLS, YYNGEE. The V and J ends lost 4 bases and 3 bases, in that order; junction bases with no gene match: 5. The CDR3 runs to 15 residues. The CDR3 DNA sequence: TGTGCCAGCAGCCCAACAGGGGGCCGTGGAAACACCATATATTTT. Amino acids: CASSPTGGRGNTIYF.

This clone was counted only a few times. The chain uses TRBV27 and TRBJ1-5; the D gene is possibly TRBD1 (6 bases). The CDR3 runs 13 residues. Deletions cut 6 bases from V and 2 bases from J, with 8 bases between. In germline, CDR1 is MNHEY, CDR2 SMNVEV (reference sequence). The chain's CDR3 is CASRQGGNQPQHF. The CDR3, as DNA: TGTGCCAGCAGACAGGGCGGCAATCAGCCCCAGCATTTT.

The CDR3 DNA sequence: TGTGCCAGCTCACCACCTTTCCGGTCAGATACGCAGTATTTT. Its protein is CASSPPFRSDTQYF. The J gene is TRBJ2-3, the V gene TRBV18; D gene unclear. Trimming removed 0 bases at V and 4 bases at J, with 8 bases between. The CDR3 spans 14 residues. Germline CDR1 is KGHSH and CDR2 is LQKENI.

This clone was found once. The V and J genes are TRBV2 and TRBJ1-1; D remains unclear. The CDR3 is 11 residues long. V was shortened by 7 bases and J by 4 bases, with 7 bases between the two germline ends. Germline CDR1 SNHLY, CDR2 FYNNEI. Written as DNA, the CDR3 is TGTGCCAGCATTTATTCCACTGAAGCTTTCTTT. As protein: CASIYSTEAFF.